The 8 T cell receptor beta chains given below trace back to one sample, sequenced in a study of blood T cell repertoires in COVID-19. Generated by immunoSEQ multiplex PCR, the TCRdb table keeps only in-frame clones and is missing some. The sample shows 74,000 or so clones, roughly 88% of them seen only once. The sequenced sample consisted of peripheral blood. These receptors came from a human donor in a cohort sampled during active COVID-19.

J is TRBJ2-1 and V is TRBV28; tentative D call: TRBD1 (6 bases). This CDR3 comprises 15 residues. V lost 5 bases, J lost 6 bases, and 17 bases lay in between. CDR1 and CDR2 (germline): MDHEN, SYDVKM. The CDR3 loop is CASSPGQHSGNEQFF. CDR3 DNA sequence: TGTGCCAGCAGTCCCGGACAGCATAGTGGCAATGAGCAGTTCTTC.

The chain is built from TRBV28 and TRBJ1-5; D is perhaps TRBD1 (5 bases). The germline V gene has CDR1 MDHEN and CDR2 SYDVKM. V was pared by 5 bases and J by 3 bases, with 20 bases between. The length of the CDR3 is 17 residues. CDR3 DNA: TGTGCCAGCAGTCTCTGGCGCACCGGGGGATCCAATCAGCCCCAGCATTTT. This translates into CASSLWRTGGSNQPQHF.

This chain uses TRBV7-2 with TRBJ2-1, with 11 bases identical to TRBD2. CDR1 and CDR2 (germline): SGHTA, FQGNSA. Unmatched junction bases numbered 3, after V lost 7 bases and J lost 7 bases. The CDR3 totals 13 residues. The CDR3 loop is CASIVAGGNEQFF. CDR3 bases: TGTGCCAGCATCGTAGCGGGGGGGAATGAGCAGTTCTTC.

This chain uses TRBV19 with TRBJ1-2, with 8 bases identical to TRBD1. In germline, CDR1 is LNHDA, CDR2 SQIVND (reference sequence). The CDR3 sequence is 14 residues long. V lost 5 bases, J lost 8 bases, and 10 bases stayed unmatched. CDR3 amino acids: CASSPRTGNSGYTF. DNA for the CDR3: TGTGCCAGTAGTCCCAGGACAGGGAATTCGGGCTACACCTTC.

This clone was seen a handful of times. The J gene is TRBJ1-2, the V gene TRBV29-1; no firm D call. The V end was cut by 4 bases, the J end by 4 bases, with 10 bases between. Looked up from germline, CDR1 is SQVTM and CDR2 is ANQGSEA. CDR3 length: 12 residues. In DNA form, the CDR3 reads TGCAGCGTTGCAACCGGGAGCTATGGCTACACCTTC. Translating it yields CSVATGSYGYTF.

The chain has TRBV5-1 and TRBJ2-5; a weak D match, TRBD2 (6 bases). V was pared by 0 bases and J by 1 base, with 10 bases between. CDR3 length equals 15 residues. Germline CDR1 and CDR2: SGHRS and YFSETQ. CDR3 sequence: CASSLAGEPQETQYF. The CDR3 DNA sequence: TGCGCCAGCAGCTTGGCGGGAGAACCCCAAGAGACCCAGTACTTC. Together with reference TRBV5-1 and TRBJ2-5, the CDR3 gives the full variable domain: KAGVTQTPRYLIKTRGQQVTLSCSPISGHRSVSWYQQTPGQGLQFLFEYFSETQRNKGNFPGRFSGRQFSNSRSEMNVSTLELGDSALYLCASSLAGEPQETQYFGPGTRLLVL.

The chain links TRBV4-3 to TRBJ1-2, with 7 bases lining up with TRBD1. Germline trimming cut 3 bases from V and 4 bases from J; bases unmatched to any gene: 8. The CDR3 covers 15 residues. The germline gives CDR1 LGHNA, CDR2 YSLEER. The CDR3 DNA sequence: TGCGCCAGCAGCCAGGGGACAGCGAATATCTATGGCTACACCTTC. It translates to CASSQGTANIYGYTF.

In the case of this clone: This CDR3 is also generated by other DNA sequences in the sample. The chain is built from TRBV7-9 and TRBJ1-2, with 7 bases fitting TRBD1. V was pared by 5 bases and J by 0 bases, with 3 bases of the junction left unmatched. Looked up from germline, CDR1 is SEHNR and CDR2 is FQNEAQ (reference sequence). The CDR3 totals 14 residues. CDR3 DNA: TGTGCCAGCAGCCTCGGGACAGCTAACTATGGCTACACCTTC. This sequence encodes CASSLGTANYGYTF.